The TCR beta chain under discussion was sequenced for a study of T-cell memory formation after mild COVID-19 (dated by TCRdb to the early 2020s). Describing the broader study: TCR sequence clusters from the two donors were largely donor specific. Two young, previously healthy adult volunteers made up the cohort, one male and one female. T-cell clones expanding and contracting after mild COVID-19 in a couple of donors were tracked by longitudinal TCRalpha and TCRbeta repertoire sequencing.

Taken from cysteine to phenylalanine, the CDR3 has 17 residues. The read is trimmed to its CDR3 DNA, 51 bases read in frame from base 1. V is cut by 4 bases and J by 2 bases, and the space between the germline ends is 19 bases. CDR1 SNHLY and CDR2 FYNNEI were looked up in the germline V gene. This clonotype was seen more than once but under ten times. Its antigen is not yet known. Base-call qualities are not available, and no considerably larger clone is one nucleotide away. Sequencing was performed on an Illumina NovaSeq 6000. cDNA libraries for TCRalpha and TCRbeta were prepared by 5'RACE using constant-segment primers, with sample barcodes and unique molecular identifiers added. RNA was extracted from every sample with Trizol reagent. The libraries were amplified in two PCR steps, and the second step added a second sample barcode and Illumina TruSeq adapters. Sequencing of the libraries was done on an Illumina NovaSeq, producing 2 x 150 bp paired-end reads. In the paper's pipeline: With migec v1.2.7, reads were demultiplexed and then collapsed into UMI-guided consensus sequences. Using mixcr v2.1.11, UMI consensuses were aligned to TRA and TRB V and J templates and then assembled into clonotypes. Clonotypes were classified as expanded or contracted when called significant by both edgeR and NoisET, with noise models trained on biological replicates. edgeR calls used a false discovery rate-adjusted p below 0.01 and a log2 fold-change threshold of 1. As an exploratory analysis of dynamics, max-normalized trajectories of the 1000 most abundant clonotypes were examined by PCA with hierarchical clustering. Separately sequenced CD4+ and CD8+ repertoires were used to assign a CD4 or CD8 phenotype to each responding clone. TCRdb's own reprocessing of the public reads used fastp at Q25 and MiXCR and kept productive beta chains. Rows with a matching CDR3 protein are joined into one entry that keeps the most common DNA and genes. These V and J calls rely on TCRdb rather than the paper's analysis. The sample yields more than 450,000 distinct CDR3 sequences; more than 15% were counted once. Around 13% of the sample goes to the ten largest clones.

Results and caveats for the whole study, not just this receptor: The detection of some responding clones in pre-infection memory suggests that pre-existing cross-reactive memory T cells joined the SARS-CoV-2 response. Balanced CD4/CD8 phenotypes were observed for clones contracting from day 15 to 85, whereas a bias towards CD4+ was observed for a second wave of clones expanding from day 15 to 37. The second-wave clones that peaked on day 37 were not confirmed to be SARS-CoV-2 specific. The study covered only a couple of mild cases, and larger cohorts including severe cases with pre-infection samples were considered necessary. Contracting CD4+ clones were located mainly in the CM and EM memory subsets, whereas CD8+ clones were found to be enriched in EMRA.

PBMCs were isolated by Ficoll-Paque density gradient centrifugation. This clonotype was obtained from an adult woman who had mild COVID-19 (a few samples of this study predate the infection). The sample titles of this study are shuffled in the database, so cell type and time point are left out; the donor was told from shared clones. The sequencing input was PBMCs or a T cell subset sorted from them (not recorded which). In this chain, TRBV2 is recombined with TRBJ2-3; the D gene cannot be resolved beyond TRBD1 or TRBD2, each matching 5 bases. The CDR3 protein sequence reads: CASSGSPGPKPTDTQYF. The bases are TGTGCCAGCAGTGGCTCACCGGGACCCAAACCCACAGATACGCAGTATTTT.